This T cell receptor (beta chain) was sequenced in a study of T cells in Graves' hyperthyroidism and ophthalmopathy. Regions amplified from RNA transcripts were the TCR beta CDR3 regions. The HTBI set primed first-round TCR CDR3 RT-PCR. TCRdb re-called the multiplex PCR reads through MiXCR, storing one row per CDR3 protein. The sample records under 450,000 distinct CDR3 sequences, approximately 17% being singletons. Germline V gives CDR1 LGHDT, CDR2 YNNKEL (reference sequence). Between the trimmed V and J ends, which lost 0 bases and 5 bases, there was a span of 13 bases. The CDR3 sequence is 15 residues long. Aged 18 to 65, the patients had hyperthyroidism that was newly diagnosed and had lasted under 2 months. Patients were excluded because of uncontrolled infection, other autoimmune disease, pregnancy or lactation. Preceding any ophthalmopathy symptoms, the blood sample dates from first hyperthyroidism diagnosis. Fresh peripheral blood, 7.5 to 10 ml, yielded the PBMCs.

The receptor was isolated from a woman aged 25-40 years with Graves' hyperthyroidism that later progressed to Graves' ophthalmopathy. The chain employs TRBV3-1 and TRBJ1-1; D might be TRBD1 (5 bases). Sample: blood. In nucleotides, the CDR3 is TGTGCCAGCAGCCAAGACAGGGAGGGAGGAACTGAAGCTTTCTTT. It yields the protein CASSQDREGGTEAFF.